This entry is about one T cell receptor (beta chain). No antigen is known for it. No per-base quality is available; no much larger clone lies one base away. Library creation used the immunoSEQ multiplex PCR assay. Rearranged TCR beta chain sequences were amplified with the hsTCRB Kit following the manufacturer's protocol. TCRB libraries were sequenced on an Illumina MiSeq. On the authors' methods: Demultiplexing, trimming and gene mapping were performed with the kit vendor's proprietary platform. TCRdb stores this immuneACCESS table with in-frame sequences only. Part of the clones is absent; in the studies checked, under half of the shortfall reflects unresolved V genes, and no reason is known for the rest. D and trimming come from the DNA, and the V and J calls and clone size come from that table. The sample table contains about 36,000 clones; only one count was recorded for under 90% of them. Over 13% of the sample lies in the top ten.

V gives up 3 bases and J gives up 2 bases, and the segment between their germline ends measures 15 bases. CDR1 and CDR2 were assigned from the germline V gene as SGHNT and YENEEA. The CDR3 covers 16 residues, taking in both the cysteine and the phenylalanine. The sequence is cut down to CDR3 DNA, 48 bases in frame from base 1. The entry originates in a study of a mutant IDH1 vaccine in newly diagnosed glioma (dated by TCRdb to the early 2020s). Concerning the study at large: Eight vaccinations were administered to patients in weeks 1, 3, 5, 7, 11, 15, 19 and 23, corresponding to visits V03 through V10. Vaccination started 4-6 weeks after radiotherapy alone, or was given together with temozolomide cycles in the groups whose treatment included chemotherapy. Of the 25 to 40 patients who were treated, 62.5% were male and approximately 38% were female, and the mean age was about 40 years. Prior to enrollment, standard therapy consisting of radiotherapy alone, temozolomide alone, or radiochemotherapy with temozolomide had been administered to patients, with the combination being received by most patients. Peripheral blood was collected at six visits: V03 (baseline), V05, V07, V10, V12 and V13. Longitudinal TCRB deep sequencing was done for some 25 treated patients, wherever samples were available for exploratory analyses.

Overall study outcomes, separate from this receptor: According to the authors, sample limitations meant that analyses of patient blood samples could not be reproduced. Pseudoprogression seemed to be unrelated to changes in the top peripheral T cell clonotypes found by TCRB sequencing. Selection of PBMC samples for TCRB deep sequencing was based on availability. Immune responses induced by the vaccine were seen in over 80% of patients across multiple MHC alleles.

The time point label here, explained by the study, means: week 11, during vaccination. Every vaccine dose consisted of 300 ug of a 20-mer mutant IDH1 peptide in Montanide, administered subcutaneously together with topical imiquimod. Donors had newly diagnosed WHO grade 3 or 4 IDH1-mutant astrocytomas with loss of nuclear ATRX. The samples were drawn from NOA16, a multicentre, single-arm, open-label phase I trial in Germany that tested a mutant IDH1 peptide vaccine in humans for the first time. The DNeasy Blood and Tissue Kit was used to extract genomic DNA from EDTA blood for TCRB sequencing. Recombination joined TRBV11-3 with TRBJ2-3; 7 matching bases give a weak D call of TRBD2. Sequenced here: peripheral blood mononuclear cells (PBMCs), sampled from a glioma patient whose treatment included an IDH1 peptide vaccine. The clonotype originates from a woman aged 25 to 39 with glioma. Some clones in this sample may be carry-over from other donors' samples. CDR3 region: CASSLGGRRDTDTQYF. The DNA is as follows: TGTGCCAGCAGCTTGGGGGGGCGCAGGGACACAGATACGCAGTATTTT.